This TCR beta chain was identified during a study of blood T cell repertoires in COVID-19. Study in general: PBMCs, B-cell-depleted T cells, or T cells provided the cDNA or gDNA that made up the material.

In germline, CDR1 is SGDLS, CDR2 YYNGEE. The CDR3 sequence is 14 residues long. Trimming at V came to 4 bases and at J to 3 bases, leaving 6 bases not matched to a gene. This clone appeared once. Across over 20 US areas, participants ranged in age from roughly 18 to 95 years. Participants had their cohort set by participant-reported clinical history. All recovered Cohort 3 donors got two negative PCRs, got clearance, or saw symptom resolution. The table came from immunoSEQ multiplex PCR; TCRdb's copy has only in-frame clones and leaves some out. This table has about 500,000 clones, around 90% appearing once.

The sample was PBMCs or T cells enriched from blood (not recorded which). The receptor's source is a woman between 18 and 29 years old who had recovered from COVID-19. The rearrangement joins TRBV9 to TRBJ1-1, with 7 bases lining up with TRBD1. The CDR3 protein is CASSPTGVYTEAFF. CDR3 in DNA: TGTGCCAGCAGCCCTACAGGGGTATACACTGAAGCTTTCTTT.